Given below is one TCR beta chain in context. Clones were read by immunoSEQ multiplex PCR, and TCRdb kept only the in-frame ones, dropping some. The table lists about 800,000 clones, roughly 96% of them singletons. The entry originates in a study of shared clonotypes between healthy human individuals. J gave up 5 bases and V 4 bases, and 14 bases lay outside the gene matches. Germline loops: CDR1 MNHEY, CDR2 SMNVEV (reference sequence). The CDR3 loop spans 18 amino acids. Naive CD8 cells lacked CD45RO, underwent positive selection for CCR7 and left out terminally differentiated effector memory CD45RA+ cells.

Sequenced sample: naive CD8+ T cells sorted from blood. This chain links TRBV27 with TRBJ2-5, with TRBD2 matching over 12 bases. The TCR was taken from a man aged 30 to 39 in good health. The CDR3 DNA sequence: TGTGCCAGCAGTTCTTATGGGACTCTAGCGGGAGGGCCCGAGACCCAGTACTTC. This sequence encodes CASSSYGTLAGGPETQYF.